These T cell receptor beta chains were read from a single sample in a study of T cells in Graves' hyperthyroidism and ophthalmopathy. TCRdb itself ran the multiplex PCR reads through MiXCR, one entry per CDR3 protein. The sample gives roughly 280,000 distinct CDR3 sequences, about 18% of which show up once; around 57% is in the top ten. Material for sequencing was blood. These receptors all stem from a woman aged 60 to 75 with Graves' ophthalmopathy. Both conserved end residues are part of each CDR3. Fields, in order: V gene, CDR3 length, J gene, D gene, clone size, CDR3 protein, CDR3 DNA. D genes are given only for firm matches. Not every row has a clone size; where given, it reads once, few, many or a size class.

v_call: TRBV2; cdr3_length: 15; j_call: TRBJ1-2; d_call: -; clone_size: many; cdr3_aa: CATLIVETANYGYTF; cdr3_nt: TGTGCCACACTAATCGTAGAGACAGCAAACTATGGCTACACCTTC
v_call: TRBV9; cdr3_length: 15; j_call: TRBJ2-7; d_call: TRBD2; clone_size: few; cdr3_aa: CASSPQGSGTYEQYF; cdr3_nt: TGTGCCAGCAGCCCCCAGGGTAGCGGGACCTACGAGCAGTACTTC
v_call: TRBV6-1; cdr3_length: 15; j_call: TRBJ2-1; d_call: TRBD2; clone_size: -; cdr3_aa: CASSQTSGSTNEQFF; cdr3_nt: TGTGCCAGCAGCCAAACTAGCGGGAGTACCAATGAGCAGTTCTTC
v_call: TRBV6-2/TRBV6-3; cdr3_length: 14; j_call: TRBJ1-5; d_call: -; clone_size: few; cdr3_aa: CASTLRGFDQPQHF; cdr3_nt: TGTGCCAGCACCCTTAGGGGGTTTGATCAGCCCCAGCATTTT
v_call: TRBV12-3/TRBV12-4; cdr3_length: 16; j_call: TRBJ2-6; d_call: -; clone_size: few; cdr3_aa: CASSPSMPSGANVLTF; cdr3_nt: TGTGCCAGCAGCCCAAGTATGCCCTCTGGGGCCAACGTCCTGACTTTC
v_call: TRBV5-5; cdr3_length: 13; j_call: TRBJ2-7; d_call: -; clone_size: few; cdr3_aa: CASEEGSAYEQYF; cdr3_nt: TGTGCCAGCGAGGAGGGGTCCGCCTACGAGCAGTACTTC
v_call: TRBV19; cdr3_length: 14; j_call: TRBJ2-5; d_call: -; clone_size: -; cdr3_aa: CASKETGRQETQYF; cdr3_nt: TGTGCCAGTAAAGAGACAGGGAGGCAAGAGACCCAGTACTTC
v_call: TRBV6-2/TRBV6-3; cdr3_length: 14; j_call: TRBJ1-2; d_call: -; clone_size: -; cdr3_aa: CASRDTRTAYGYTF; cdr3_nt: TGTGCCAGCAGAGACACAAGGACCGCTTATGGCTACACCTTC
v_call: TRBV18; cdr3_length: 15; j_call: TRBJ2-5; d_call: -; clone_size: few; cdr3_aa: CASFTRGARDETQYF; cdr3_nt: TGTGCCAGCTTCACCAGGGGGGCAAGGGACGAGACCCAGTACTTC
v_call: TRBV2; cdr3_length: 15; j_call: TRBJ1-3; d_call: -; clone_size: many; cdr3_aa: CASRPDGTSGNTIYF; cdr3_nt: TGTGCCAGCAGGCCGGACGGCACCTCTGGAAACACCATATATTTT
v_call: TRBV7-6; cdr3_length: 16; j_call: TRBJ2-3; d_call: -; clone_size: few; cdr3_aa: CASSQQNPSSTDTQYF; cdr3_nt: TGTGCCAGCAGCCAGCAGAACCCCTCTAGCACAGATACGCAGTATTTT
v_call: TRBV28; cdr3_length: 18; j_call: TRBJ2-5; d_call: TRBD2; clone_size: many; cdr3_aa: CASSRLSPLAGAQETQYF; cdr3_nt: TGTGCCAGCAGCCGCCTCTCCCCGCTAGCGGGAGCGCAAGAGACCCAGTACTTC
v_call: TRBV28; cdr3_length: 13; j_call: TRBJ2-1; d_call: -; clone_size: many; cdr3_aa: CASSSGAYNEQFF; cdr3_nt: TGTGCCAGCAGCTCCGGGGCCTACAATGAGCAGTTCTTC
v_call: TRBV6-1; cdr3_length: 15; j_call: TRBJ1-5; d_call: -; clone_size: -; cdr3_aa: CASSESWTSGQPQHF; cdr3_nt: TGTGCCAGCAGTGAATCTTGGACCTCCGGCCAGCCCCAGCATTTT
v_call: TRBV7-9; cdr3_length: 14; j_call: TRBJ2-1; d_call: TRBD2; clone_size: -; cdr3_aa: CASSSSGRRGEQFF; cdr3_nt: TGTGCCAGCAGCTCTAGCGGGAGGAGGGGTGAGCAGTTCTTC
v_call: TRBV3-1; cdr3_length: 12; j_call: TRBJ1-6; d_call: -; clone_size: many; cdr3_aa: CASSQGDPPLHF; cdr3_nt: TGTGCCAGCAGCCAGGGAGATCCACCCCTCCACTTT
v_call: TRBV14; cdr3_length: 15; j_call: TRBJ2-5; d_call: -; clone_size: -; cdr3_aa: CASSQRQGGKETQYF; cdr3_nt: TGTGCCAGCAGCCAGCGACAGGGAGGGAAAGAGACCCAGTACTTC
v_call: TRBV3-1; cdr3_length: 20; j_call: TRBJ2-6; d_call: TRBD1; clone_size: -; cdr3_aa: CASSQLGTGGAWFGASVLTF; cdr3_nt: TGTGCCAGCAGCCAACTAGGGACAGGGGGCGCCTGGTTCGGGGCCAGCGTCCTGACTTTC
v_call: TRBV29-1; cdr3_length: 12; j_call: TRBJ2-3; d_call: TRBD2; clone_size: many; cdr3_aa: CSVLAGADTQYF; cdr3_nt: TGCAGCGTACTAGCGGGAGCAGATACGCAGTATTTT
v_call: TRBV2; cdr3_length: 15; j_call: TRBJ2-1; d_call: TRBD2; clone_size: many; cdr3_aa: CASSEFAGGPSEQFF; cdr3_nt: TGTGCCAGCAGTGAGTTTGCGGGGGGGCCCAGTGAGCAGTTCTTC
v_call: TRBV12-3/TRBV12-4; cdr3_length: 14; j_call: TRBJ2-3; d_call: -; clone_size: many; cdr3_aa: CASTPSRSTDTQYF; cdr3_nt: TGTGCCAGCACTCCGAGCAGGAGCACAGATACGCAGTATTTT
v_call: TRBV4-1; cdr3_length: 13; j_call: TRBJ1-2; d_call: -; clone_size: -; cdr3_aa: CASSPLWNYGYTF; cdr3_nt: TGCGCCAGCAGCCCTCTTTGGAACTATGGCTACACCTTC
v_call: TRBV28; cdr3_length: 16; j_call: TRBJ1-4; d_call: TRBD1; clone_size: many; cdr3_aa: CASSILGTGGVGKLFF; cdr3_nt: TGTGCCAGCAGTATCCTCGGGACAGGGGGCGTCGGGAAACTGTTTTTT
v_call: TRBV27; cdr3_length: 13; j_call: TRBJ1-1; d_call: -; clone_size: -; cdr3_aa: CAGSLQGNTEAFF; cdr3_nt: TGTGCCGGCAGTCTACAGGGGAACACTGAAGCTTTCTTT
v_call: TRBV4-3; cdr3_length: 15; j_call: TRBJ1-2; d_call: TRBD1; clone_size: few; cdr3_aa: CASSQEFGTDYGYTF; cdr3_nt: TGCGCCAGCAGCCAAGAGTTCGGGACAGACTATGGCTACACCTTC